This entry is about one TCR beta chain. No antigen is known for it. Libraries were prepared by immunoSEQ multiplex PCR; TCRdb keeps only in-frame clonotypes and omits some of them. Of approximately 22,000 clones in the sample, approximately 81% were seen once. This sample was taken from a study of OX40 agonist ivuxolimab in advanced cancers. Whole-study findings and limits: At 0.1 to 3.0 mg/kg and by week 6, CD4+ and CD8+ T cells in the blood had expanded clonally. A proportion of nonresponders additionally exhibited low normalized T-cell clonal expansion.

Germline V gene data show CDR1 as MDHEN and CDR2 as SYDVKM. The CDR3 loop spans 14 amino acids. Trimming took off 6 bases at V and 1 base at J, with 12 bases between the two ends. The rearrangement joins TRBV28 to TRBJ1-2; D perhaps matches TRBD1 (6 bases). This receptor was identified in an adult with an advanced solid tumor such as melanoma, head and neck, liver or kidney cancer. The specimen was CD4+ or CD8+ T cells sorted from blood, collected in a trial of the OX40 agonist ivuxolimab. CDR3 in amino acids: CASRKSGDNYGYTF. CDR3 sequence (DNA): TGTGCCAGCAGGAAATCAGGGGATAACTATGGCTACACCTTC.